Sequencing of this T cell receptor beta chain was carried out in a study of cytomegalovirus exposure and HLA in healthy donors (dated by TCRdb to about 2017). The study in broad terms: An earlier analysis of some 600 of the donors reported approximately 300 Gb of sequence data and approximately 120 million unique TCR beta sequences obtained from some 200 million T cells. The number of donors typed differed by locus, with roughly 620-640 for A, B, C, DRB1 and DQB1, roughly 520 for DQA1, 600 to 610 for DPA1, and around 460 for DPB1. HLA typing included class I and class II loci at four-digit resolution. A separate validation cohort of some 130 different subjects was used in addition to the roughly 700-subject first cohort. Of the roughly 400 genotyped donors, 75% to 85% were placed in the genetic ancestry cluster associated with self-reported Caucasian donors. Approximately 300 gigabases of sequencing data and around 87 million unique TCR sequences were included in an early release covering roughly 600 HLA-typed donors. In a later genetic analysis, genome-wide SNP genotypes for about 55% of the roughly 670 donors were used, and that subset was treated as a discovery cohort. In an earlier analysis of about 590 of the donors, high-throughput TCR beta sequencing was used to judge whether each TCR beta V gene segment behaved as functional or pseudogenic. To predict cytomegalovirus infection status, the study combined high-throughput TCR immunosequencing, statistical association of individual TCRs with disease status, and machine learning. The aim of the study was to test whether cataloging public T cell receptors could identify signatures of past pathogen exposure. About five DR-DQ haplotypes were treated as single units for association and clustering because of strong linkage in the cohort. In the later analysis, no new phenotypic data were used to find candidate immune exposures; instead, reliance was placed on TCR beta sequences and their occurrence across donors. Among about 360 genotyped donors of the cohort, an average of approximately 240,000 unique TCR beta nucleotide sequences were sequenced per donor, approximately 20% of them non-productive. A later analysis re-examined previously published TCR beta repertoires from about 700 donors and added high-resolution HLA genotyping to investigate patterns of TCR occurrence. Donor age, sex, ethnicity and CMV serostatus were compiled together with the repertoire data. Every discovery cohort repertoire had been produced on one sequencing platform. The study profiled the T cell repertoires of 550 to 700 subjects by immunosequencing and related them to cytomegalovirus serostatus. Broad study findings and their caveats: Specific HLA alleles were associated with roughly 16,000 TCR beta sequences at a false discovery rate of 0.05 in a later analysis. The earlier analysis of 450 to 700 of the donors excluded roughly 17 rarely observed V segments, including chromosome 9 orphons, because counts were too low. In a later analysis, the rate of TCR association differed among HLA loci, with DRB1 alleles having the most associated TCRs and HLA-C alleles having the fewest. Because some donors lacked HLA typing at each locus, the association tests relied only on the typed subset. In this cohort, only TCR beta chains were sequenced, and detectable features were limited by the absence of alpha or paired-chain data. V-gene and J-gene trimming of TCR beta chains was associated with a missense DCLRE1C variant in a later genetic analysis, and the association was replicated in an independent cohort. A later genetic analysis reported fewer N-insertions in productive TCRs among donors in an Asian-associated ancestry cluster than the roughly 640-donor mean. A further reported finding was that TCR beta sequences accurately predicted the HLA-A and HLA-B alleles for most subjects in the first cohort. In a later analysis, several top co-occurrence clusters were reported to appear linked to parvovirus B19, influenza, CMV and Epstein-Barr virus. Roughly uniform sequencing depth across donors was assumed in presence/absence analyses, although this assumption may not hold. Compared with equally common non-associated chains, HLA-associated TCR beta chains in a later analysis were more clonally expanded and had lower generation probabilities. A few of the identified cytomegalovirus-associated TCR beta chains were confirmed in vitro to be specific for cytomegalovirus antigens. The study gave a list of about 170 TCR beta chains associated with cytomegalovirus. Most CMV-associated TCR beta chains appeared to be HLA-restricted in a later analysis, and the HLA associations seemed to be driven largely by CMV exposure. Assigning TCR associations to individual alleles was difficult when HLA alleles, especially DR and DQ, strongly co-occurred. In an earlier analysis of more than 500 of the donors, most TCR beta V segments appeared in productive rearrangements about 87% or about 30% of the time, broadly matching IMGT annotations. A cluster of highly shared sequence variants was judged likely to be a technical artifact of the sequencing pipeline. Across donors, most TCR sequences were observed very rarely, whereas some public TCRs were present in many individuals. The 87-base-pair reads could not distinguish some IMGT-functional V segments, including TRBV6-2 and TRBV6-3, so those segments were excluded. Correlated functional status among segregating V segments might be attributable to linkage disequilibrium, but an unknown experimental factor could not be ruled out. The only immune exposure information available for the cohort was CMV serostatus. In both the original and validation cohorts, the classifier was reported to diagnose cytomegalovirus status with high specificity and sensitivity. It was suggested by the authors that the approach could potentially be generalized to other disease states and immunological phenotypes.

The germline V end is reduced by 6 bases and the J end by 0 bases; junction bases left unmatched: 4. The CDR3 numbers 15 residues from cysteine through phenylalanine. CDR3 DNA only is kept here, 45 bases in frame from base 1. CDR1 and CDR2 are drawn from the germline V gene (reference sequence): LNHDA, SQIVND. This clone has only a few counts. Its antigen is currently not known. No per-base quality is available; no much larger clone lies one base away. Library prep was done by the immunoSEQ multiplex PCR assay. The multiplex PCR relied on a mix of 60 forward primers for TCR Vbeta segments and 13 reverse primers for TCR Jbeta segments. Amplification of the CDR3 region of rearranged TCR beta genes was performed with a multiplex PCR assay on genomic DNA. On the Illumina HiSeq System, the amplified TCR beta libraries were sequenced as 87-base-pair reads. The study's processing was this. Across the 666 repertoires, a later analysis counted tens of millions of unique TCR beta chains, approximately 10 million of which were shared by at least two donors. A nearest-neighbor algorithm error-corrected the raw reads and collapsed the reads into unique sequences, merging closely related sequences to remove PCR and sequencing errors. Alignment of CDR3 sequences to IMGT reference sequences was used to assign V, D and J gene segments. Each retained sequence needed at least a six-nucleotide match to both a V gene segment and a J gene segment. Rearrangements were called productive when the CDR3 lacked stop codons and stayed in frame with V and J; all others were non-productive. CDR3 was defined according to IMGT convention as the region running from the second conserved V-encoded cysteine to the conserved J-encoded phenylalanine. The earlier analysis of roughly 590 of the donors excluded sequences that lacked an unambiguous match to a single V gene segment. An earlier analysis of 450 to 650 of the donors called V segments functional above 56.7% productive rearrangements and segregating when the between-donor standard deviation exceeded 5%. To diagnose cytomegalovirus status from the catalog of TCR beta chain sequences, a statistical classification framework was built. In a later analysis, V and J genes were assigned by comparing TCR nucleotide sequences against IMGT/GENE-DB human TR gene sequences. In a later analysis, CDR3 sequences and most-parsimonious VDJ recombination scenarios were assigned using the TCRdist pipeline. In a later analysis, every TCR beta chain was defined by the combination of its CDR3 amino acid sequence and its V-gene family, and reads without a unique V-gene family were dropped. A later analysis removed several hundred highly shared, low-generation-probability nucleotide sequences to deal with suspected cross-contamination and a sequencing artifact. For each public chain, a later analysis derived a clonal expansion index from normalized ranks of inferred template counts within each repertoire. In a later analysis, generation probabilities were computed using a VDJ recombination model fitted to out-of-frame rearrangements, and the results were checked against IGoR. In a later analysis, TCR-TCR, TCR-HLA and TCR-CMV co-occurrence was scored with hypergeometric tests, and a repertoire-size bias correction was applied to TCR pairs. In a later analysis, false discovery rates were estimated by permuting HLA or CMV assignments 20 times. In a later analysis, co-occurring TCRs were grouped using DBSCAN, and TCRdist sequence similarity was added for clustering within HLA-allele-positive subsets. Co-occurrence clustering excluded repertoires with fewer than 30,000 or more than 120,000 public chains, plus five with anomalous nucleotide sharing. TCRdb mirrors the immuneACCESS table, restricted to in-frame sequences. Some clones are absent from its copies; in checked studies, under half trace to an unresolved V gene, and the reason for the others is unknown. V and J calls and clone size follow that table, whereas D and trimming were derived from the DNA. A total of 150,000 to 200,000 clones appear in this sample, around 81% of them only once. The ten largest make up about 2.1% of the sample.

In total, fewer than 750 healthy bone marrow donors made up the cohort. All cohort members were sampled while nominally healthy, although unrecorded immune exposures were likely present. The donor was CMV seronegative and was included in the group of 352 seronegative cohort members. A peripheral blood sample was provided by each donor, and peripheral blood mononuclear cells were used for TCR beta sequencing. Genomic DNA extraction from the blood cell samples was performed with the Qiagen DNeasy Blood Extraction Kit. The source material was PBMCs. The receptor's source is a man aged 25-45 years in good health and CMV-seronegative. The chain was built from TRBV19 and TRBJ2-2, with TRBD1 matching 7 junction bases. The CDR3: CASRTGTANTGELFF. Read as DNA, the sequence is TGTGCCAGTAGGACCGGGACAGCGAACACCGGGGAGCTGTTTTTT.